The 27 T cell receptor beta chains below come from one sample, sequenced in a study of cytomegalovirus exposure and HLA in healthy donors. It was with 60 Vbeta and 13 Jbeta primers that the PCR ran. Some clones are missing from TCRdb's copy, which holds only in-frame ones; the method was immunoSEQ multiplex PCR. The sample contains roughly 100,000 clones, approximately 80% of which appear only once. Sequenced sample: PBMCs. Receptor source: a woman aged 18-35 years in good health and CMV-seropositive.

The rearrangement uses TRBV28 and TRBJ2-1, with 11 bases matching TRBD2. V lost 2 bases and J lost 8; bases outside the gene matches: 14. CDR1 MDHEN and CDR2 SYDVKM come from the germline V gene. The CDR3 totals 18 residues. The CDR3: CASSLPLAGGPLVDEQFF. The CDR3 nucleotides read TGTGCCAGCAGTTTACCTTTAGCGGGAGGGCCACTAGTCGATGAGCAGTTCTTC.

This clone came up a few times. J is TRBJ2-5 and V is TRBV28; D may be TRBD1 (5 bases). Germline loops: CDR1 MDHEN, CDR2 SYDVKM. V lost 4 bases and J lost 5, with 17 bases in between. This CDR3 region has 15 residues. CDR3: CASSSPGLLGETQYF. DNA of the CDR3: TGTGCCAGCAGTTCCCCAGGGCTGTTGGGGGAGACCCAGTACTTC.

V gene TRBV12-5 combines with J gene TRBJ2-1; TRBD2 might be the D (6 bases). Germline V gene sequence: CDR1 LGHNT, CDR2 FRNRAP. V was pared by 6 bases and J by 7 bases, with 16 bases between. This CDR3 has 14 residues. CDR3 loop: CASGVGGTHNEQFF. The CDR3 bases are TGTGCTAGTGGCGTAGGAGGGACTCATAATGAGCAGTTCTTC.

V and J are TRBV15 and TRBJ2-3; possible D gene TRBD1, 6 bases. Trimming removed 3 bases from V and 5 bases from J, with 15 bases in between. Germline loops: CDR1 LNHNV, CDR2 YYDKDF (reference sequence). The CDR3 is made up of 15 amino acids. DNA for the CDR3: TGTGCCACCAGCAGTTCCGGACAGCCACAAGATACGCAGTATTTT. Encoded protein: CATSSSGQPQDTQYF.

CDR3 in amino acids: CASREREGRETQYF. Here the CDR3 DNA reads TGTGCCAGCAGAGAGCGGGAGGGCCGGGAGACCCAGTACTTC. The V gene is TRBV5-4, the J gene TRBJ2-5; TRBD2 matches 10 bases. The CDR3 is made up of 14 amino acids. Germline assignment: CDR1 SGHNT and CDR2 YYREEE (reference sequence). With 5 bases clipped from V and 5 bases from J, the junction kept 6 bases outside the gene matches.

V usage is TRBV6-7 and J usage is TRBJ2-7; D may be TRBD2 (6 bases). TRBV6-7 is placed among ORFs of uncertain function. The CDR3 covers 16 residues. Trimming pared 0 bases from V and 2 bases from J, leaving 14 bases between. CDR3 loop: CASSYSIGGCPYEQYF. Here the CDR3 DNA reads TGTGCCAGCAGTTACTCCATCGGGGGTTGCCCCTACGAGCAGTACTTC.

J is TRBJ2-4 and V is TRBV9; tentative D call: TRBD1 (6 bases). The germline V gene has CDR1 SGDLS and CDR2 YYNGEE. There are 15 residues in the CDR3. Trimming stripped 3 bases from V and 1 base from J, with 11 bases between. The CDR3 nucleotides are TGTGCCAGCAGCGAGGGGGTAAGCGCCAAAAACATTCAGTACTTC. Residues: CASSEGVSAKNIQYF.

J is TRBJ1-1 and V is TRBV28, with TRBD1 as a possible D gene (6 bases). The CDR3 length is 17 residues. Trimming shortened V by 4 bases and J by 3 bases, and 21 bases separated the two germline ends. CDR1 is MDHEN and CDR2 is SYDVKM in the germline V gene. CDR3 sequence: CASSSSRDVQGYTEAFF. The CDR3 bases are TGTGCCAGCAGTTCCTCCAGGGACGTTCAGGGGTACACTGAAGCTTTCTTT.

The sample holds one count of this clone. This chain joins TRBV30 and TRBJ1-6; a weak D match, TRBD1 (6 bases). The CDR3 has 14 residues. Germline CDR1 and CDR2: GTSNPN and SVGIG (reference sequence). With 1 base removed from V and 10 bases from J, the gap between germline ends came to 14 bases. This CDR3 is CAWSEGHRGSPLHF. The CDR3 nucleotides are TGTGCCTGGAGTGAGGGACATCGCGGGTCACCCCTCCACTTT. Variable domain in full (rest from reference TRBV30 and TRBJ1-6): SQTIHQWPATLVQPVGSPLSLECTVEGTSNPNLYWYRQAAGRGLQLLFYSVGIGQISSEVPQNLSASRPQDRQFILSSKKLLLSDSGFYLCAWSEGHRGSPLHFGNGTRLTVT.

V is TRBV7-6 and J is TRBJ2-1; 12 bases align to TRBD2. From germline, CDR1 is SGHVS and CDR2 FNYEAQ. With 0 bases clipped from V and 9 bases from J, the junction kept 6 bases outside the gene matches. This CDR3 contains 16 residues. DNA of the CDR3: TGTGCCAGCAGCTTAGCGGCTAGCGGGGGGGCGGCTGAGCAGTTCTTC. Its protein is CASSLAASGGAAEQFF.

CDR3 sequence: CASSPWTGLNSPLHF. For the CDR3, the DNA is TGTGCCAGCAGCCCCTGGACAGGGCTTAATTCACCCCTCCACTTT. V is TRBV6-5 and J is TRBJ1-6; 8 bases agree with TRBD1. Germline V gives CDR1 MNHEY, CDR2 SVGAGI. This CDR3 comprises 15 residues. The V and J ends lost 6 bases and 6 bases, in that order; junction bases with no gene match: 7.

The CDR3 spells CATSREVTGWDGFAGNTIYF. Written as DNA, the CDR3 is TGTGCCACCAGCAGAGAAGTGACAGGGTGGGATGGGTTCGCTGGAAACACCATATATTTT. The chain couples TRBV15 to TRBJ1-3, with 7 bases that match TRBD1. The J segment lost 2 bases and the V segment lost 0 bases, leaving 16 bases of the junction unmatched. Germline V lookup: CDR1 LNHNV, CDR2 YYDKDF (reference sequence). This CDR3 comprises 20 residues.

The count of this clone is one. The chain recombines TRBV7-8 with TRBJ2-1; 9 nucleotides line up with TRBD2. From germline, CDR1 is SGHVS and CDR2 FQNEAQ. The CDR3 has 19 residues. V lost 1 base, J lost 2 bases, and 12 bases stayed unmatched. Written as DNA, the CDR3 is TGTGCCAGCAGCTTAGTTAGCGGGAGCCAAAACCCAGCCTACAATGAGCAGTTCTTC. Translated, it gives CASSLVSGSQNPAYNEQFF.

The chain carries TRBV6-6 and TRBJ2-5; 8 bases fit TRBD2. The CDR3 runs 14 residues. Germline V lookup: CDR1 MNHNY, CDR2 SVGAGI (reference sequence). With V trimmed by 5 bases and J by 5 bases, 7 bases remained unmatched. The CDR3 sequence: CASSPLGTRETQYF. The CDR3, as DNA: TGTGCCAGCAGTCCTTTAGGGACTAGGGAGACCCAGTACTTC.

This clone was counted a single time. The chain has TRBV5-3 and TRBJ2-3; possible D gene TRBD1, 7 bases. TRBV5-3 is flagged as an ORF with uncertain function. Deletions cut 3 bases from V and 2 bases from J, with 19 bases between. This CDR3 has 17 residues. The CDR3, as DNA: TGTGCCAGAAGCTGCCCCCGACAGGGCGGGAACACAGATACGCAGTATTTT. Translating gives CARSCPRQGGNTDTQYF.

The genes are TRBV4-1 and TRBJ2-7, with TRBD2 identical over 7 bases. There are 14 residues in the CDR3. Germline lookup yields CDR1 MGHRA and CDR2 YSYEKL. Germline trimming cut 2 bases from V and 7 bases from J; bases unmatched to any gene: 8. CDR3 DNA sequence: TGCGCCAGCAGCCAACTCGGAGAGGGAGGGGAGCAGTACTTC. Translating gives CASSQLGEGGEQYF.

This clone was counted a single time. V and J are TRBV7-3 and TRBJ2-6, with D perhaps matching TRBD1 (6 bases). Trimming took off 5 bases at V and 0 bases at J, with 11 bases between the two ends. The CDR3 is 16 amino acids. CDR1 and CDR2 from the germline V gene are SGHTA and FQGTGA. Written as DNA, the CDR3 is TGTGCCAGCAGCCCGGGACACTCCTCTGGGGCCAACGTCCTGACTTTC. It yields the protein CASSPGHSSGANVLTF.

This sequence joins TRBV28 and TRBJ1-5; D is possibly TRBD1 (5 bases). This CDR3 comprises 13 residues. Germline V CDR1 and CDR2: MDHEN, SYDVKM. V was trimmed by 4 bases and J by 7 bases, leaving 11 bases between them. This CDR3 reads CASSYPEGQPQHF. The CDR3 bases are TGTGCCAGCAGTTACCCGGAGGGGCAGCCCCAGCATTTT.

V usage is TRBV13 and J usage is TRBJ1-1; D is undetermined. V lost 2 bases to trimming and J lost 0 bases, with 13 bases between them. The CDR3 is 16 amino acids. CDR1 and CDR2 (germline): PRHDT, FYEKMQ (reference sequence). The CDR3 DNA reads TGTGCCAGCAGCTTATTCGGGATAATAATGAACACTGAAGCTTTCTTT. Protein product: CASSLFGIIMNTEAFF.

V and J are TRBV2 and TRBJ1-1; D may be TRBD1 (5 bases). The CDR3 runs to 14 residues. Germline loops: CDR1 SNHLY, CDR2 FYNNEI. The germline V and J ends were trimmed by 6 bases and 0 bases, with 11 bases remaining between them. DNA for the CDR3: TGTGCCAGCAGGGGGCCGTCAATGAACACTGAAGCTTTCTTT. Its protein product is CASRGPSMNTEAFF.

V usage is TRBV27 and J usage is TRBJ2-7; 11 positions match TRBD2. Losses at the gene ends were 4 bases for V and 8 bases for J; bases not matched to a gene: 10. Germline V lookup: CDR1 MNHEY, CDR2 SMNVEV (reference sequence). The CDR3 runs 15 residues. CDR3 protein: CASSSGTSGSRKQYF. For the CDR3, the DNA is TGTGCCAGCAGTTCCGGGACTAGCGGATCCAGGAAGCAGTACTTC.

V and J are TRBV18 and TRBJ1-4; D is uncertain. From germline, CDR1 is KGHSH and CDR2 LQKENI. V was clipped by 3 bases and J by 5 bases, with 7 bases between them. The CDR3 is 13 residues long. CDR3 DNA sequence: TGTGCCAGCTCACCGAACATCAATGAAAAACTGTTTTTT. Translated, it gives CASSPNINEKLFF.

CDR3 DNA sequence: TGCGCCAGCAGCTTGGATCGCGCCGGCACAGATACGCAGTATTTT. Its translation: CASSLDRAGTDTQYF. The V call is TRBV5-1, the J call TRBJ2-3; D not resolved. There are 15 residues in the CDR3. Trimming cost V 0 bases and J 1 base, with 9 bases left between them. Germline loops: CDR1 SGHRS, CDR2 YFSETQ.

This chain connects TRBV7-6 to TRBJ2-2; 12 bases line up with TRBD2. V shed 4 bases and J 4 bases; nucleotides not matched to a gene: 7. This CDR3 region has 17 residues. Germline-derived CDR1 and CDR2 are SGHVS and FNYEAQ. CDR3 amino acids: CASSSYPGLAGTGELFF. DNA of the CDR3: TGTGCCAGCAGCTCCTACCCGGGACTAGCGGGCACCGGGGAGCTGTTTTTT.

The CDR3 reads CASSLGGQYEQYF. CDR3 nucleotide sequence: TGTGCCAGCAGTTTGGGAGGCCAGTACGAGCAGTACTTC. The chain recombines TRBV28 with TRBJ2-7; a possible D gene is TRBD2 (6 bases). Germline lookup yields CDR1 MDHEN and CDR2 SYDVKM. The germline V and J ends were trimmed by 3 bases and 4 bases, with 10 bases remaining between them. The CDR3 contains 13 residues.

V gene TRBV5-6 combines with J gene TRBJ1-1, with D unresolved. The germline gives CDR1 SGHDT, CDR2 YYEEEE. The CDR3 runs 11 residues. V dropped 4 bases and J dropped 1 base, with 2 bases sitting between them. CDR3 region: CASSQNTEAFF. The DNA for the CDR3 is TGTGCCAGCAGCCAGAACACTGAAGCTTTCTTT.

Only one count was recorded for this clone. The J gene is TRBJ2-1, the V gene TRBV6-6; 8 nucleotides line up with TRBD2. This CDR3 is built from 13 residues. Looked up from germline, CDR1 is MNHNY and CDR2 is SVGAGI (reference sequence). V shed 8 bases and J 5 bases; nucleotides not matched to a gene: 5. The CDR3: CASSKREHNEQFF. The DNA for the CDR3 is TGTGCCAGCTCCAAGCGGGAGCACAATGAGCAGTTCTTC.